This T cell receptor (beta chain) was captured by sequencing in a study of T cell repertoires in cytomegalovirus infection. With 6 bases removed from V and 5 bases from J, the gap between germline ends came to 16 bases. In germline, CDR1 is MNHNS, CDR2 SASEGT. This CDR3 has 14 residues. From the reads, TCRdb called clonotypes with MiXCR, one entry per CDR3 protein. The sample yields 450,000 to 600,000 distinct CDR3 sequences, approximately 40% seen once. This clonotype was recorded at least ten times. No antigen is known for it. Findings and caveats of the study: Cumulative frequency (of public TCR beta family members) identified carriers of CMV plus the relevant HLA.

The source was cultured PBMCs, collected from culture after CMV antigen stimulation. This chain connects TRBV6-1 to TRBJ2-5; D call uncertain. The receptor was derived from a human donor in good health (CMV status not recorded). Some clones in this sample may be carry-over from other donors' samples. Here the CDR3 reads CASSLLAARETQYF. The CDR3 DNA reads as TGTGCCAGCAGCCTTTTGGCTGCCCGGGAGACCCAGTACTTC.